The 19 T cell receptor beta chains below were found in one sample sequenced in a study of a mutant IDH1 vaccine in newly diagnosed glioma. As for time point: week 23, last vaccination. A single vaccine dose contained 300 ug of mutant IDH1 20-mer peptide, and topical imiquimod was used with it. The method was immunoSEQ multiplex PCR; TCRdb's version includes in-frame clones alone and lacks a portion of them. Of fewer than 35,000 clones listed, 85% to 90% are singletons. These receptors lack a known antigen. The sequences come from PBMCs, collected from a glioma patient whose treatment included an IDH1 peptide vaccine. These TCRs come from a middle-aged man with glioma.

CDR3 sequence: CASSPLTGDNEQFF. CDR3 DNA: TGCGCCAGCAGCCCCCTTACAGGGGACAATGAGCAGTTCTTC. The chain carries TRBV5-1 and TRBJ2-1; TRBD1 matches at 7 bases. The CDR3 is 14 amino acids. V lost 4 bases and J lost 5; bases outside the gene matches: 6. The germline CDR1 and CDR2 sequences are SGHRS and YFSETQ.

V gene TRBV6-5 combines with J gene TRBJ2-2; D possibly corresponds to TRBD1 (6 bases). This CDR3 contains 15 residues. Germline CDR1 reads MNHEY; CDR2 reads SVGAGI. Between the trimmed V and J ends, which lost 5 bases and 5 bases, there was a span of 15 bases. CDR3 nucleotides: TGTGCCAGCAGTAGGGAGTGGGGGCTTACCGGGGAGCTGTTTTTT. Its translation is CASSREWGLTGELFF.

The CDR3 sequence is CASERGTGELFF. DNA of the CDR3: TGTGCCAGTGAAAGGGGCACCGGGGAGCTGTTTTTT. The chain recombines TRBV19 with TRBJ2-2; weak D call: TRBD1 (5 bases). Germline V gene lookup returns CDR1 LNHDA and CDR2 SQIVND (reference sequence). V lost 8 bases, J lost 4 bases, and 8 bases lay in between. The CDR3 has 12 residues.

The chain uses TRBV15 and TRBJ1-2; D perhaps matches TRBD1 (6 bases). Germline V gene data show CDR1 as LNHNV and CDR2 as YYDKDF (reference sequence). The CDR3 loop spans 14 amino acids. V was cut by 1 base and J by 8 bases, with 14 bases left in between. The CDR3 spells CATSRGMGGFGYTF. DNA of the CDR3: TGTGCCACCAGCAGAGGGATGGGGGGCTTCGGCTACACCTTC.

The chain uses TRBV5-4 and TRBJ1-2, with D possibly being TRBD1 (5 bases). V lost 4 bases and J lost 4, with 17 bases in between. This CDR3 is 15 amino acids long. Germline lookup yields CDR1 SGHNT and CDR2 YYREEE (reference sequence). This CDR3 reads CASSLSTGGSYGYTF. The CDR3 nucleotides are TGTGCCAGCAGCCTCAGCACGGGGGGGAGCTATGGCTACACCTTC.

The rearrangement links TRBV5-5 to TRBJ2-3, with 10 nucleotides matching TRBD2. CDR1 and CDR2 (germline): SGHKS, YYEKEE (reference sequence). Trimming at V came to 3 bases and at J to 3 bases, leaving 16 bases not matched to a gene. The CDR3 extends over 19 amino acids. The CDR3 reads CASSSRSGRASSGTDTQYF. CDR3 nucleotides: TGTGCCAGCAGCTCGCGAAGCGGGAGGGCCTCCTCGGGAACAGATACGCAGTATTTT.

The chain links TRBV4-2 to TRBJ2-5; 9 nucleotides agree with TRBD2. The CDR3 has 17 amino acids. Trimming at V came to 4 bases and at J to 4 bases, leaving 13 bases not matched to a gene. In germline, CDR1 is LGHNA, CDR2 YNFKEQ. The CDR3 here is CASSPRTSEPGGETQYF. The DNA for the CDR3 is TGTGCCAGCAGCCCCCGGACTAGCGAGCCGGGGGGAGAGACCCAGTACTTC.

On this clone: Additional DNA sequences in this sample encode the identical CDR3. The chain combines TRBV5-1 with TRBJ2-3; 11 bases fit TRBD1. CDR3 length equals 15 residues. The J segment lost 3 bases and the V segment lost 3 bases, leaving 3 bases of the junction unmatched. Germline V CDR1 and CDR2: SGHRS, YFSETQ. The CDR3 loop is CASSWTGGGTDTQYF. Written as DNA, the CDR3 is TGCGCCAGCAGCTGGACAGGGGGCGGGACAGATACGCAGTATTTT.

Here the CDR3 DNA reads TGCGCCAGCAGCCAAGGAAGGGGAACTGGAAACACCATATATTTT. Translation: CASSQGRGTGNTIYF. The chain carries TRBV4-3 and TRBJ1-3; D is possibly TRBD1 (5 bases). This CDR3 is 15 amino acids long. Germline V gives CDR1 LGHNA, CDR2 YSLEER. V was cut by 1 base and J by 2 bases, with 9 bases left in between.

The gene calls are TRBV5-1 and TRBJ2-5; possibly TRBD1 or TRBD2 for D (5 bases each). The DNA end favors TRBJ2-7, so the J call may be wrong. Germline lookup yields CDR1 SGHRS and CDR2 YFSETQ. CDR3 size: 15 residues. The CDR3 DNA reads as TGCGCCAGCAGCTTGGACCGGGGCGTCGTCGACGAGCAGTACTTC. This sequence encodes CASSLDRGVVDEQYF.

The genes are TRBV7-9 and TRBJ2-6; 13 bases agree with TRBD2. The V segment lost 4 bases and the J segment 2 bases; nucleotides outside the gene matches: 8. CDR3 length equals 19 residues. Germline-derived CDR1 and CDR2 are SEHNR and FQNEAQ (reference sequence). In DNA, the CDR3 is TGTGCCAGCAGCTCCCTGACTAGCGGGAGGAGCCCTGGGGCCAACGTCCTGACTTTC. As protein: CASSSLTSGRSPGANVLTF.

V and J are TRBV28 and TRBJ1-2; no definite D call. The CDR3 consists of 14 residues. CDR1 is MDHEN and CDR2 is SYDVKM in the germline V gene. Trimming removed 1 base at V and 8 bases at J, with 14 bases between. The CDR3 DNA sequence: TGTGCCAGCAGTTTATCGGCGATACCATTCGGCTACACCTTC. Amino acid sequence: CASSLSAIPFGYTF.

V usage is TRBV5-1 and J usage is TRBJ2-3; 8 positions match TRBD1. V was pared by 4 bases and J by 5 bases, with 9 bases of the junction left unmatched. Germline V gene data show CDR1 as SGHRS and CDR2 as YFSETQ. This CDR3 has 15 amino acids. This CDR3 is CASSGDRRSGDTQYF. For the CDR3, the DNA is TGCGCCAGCAGCGGGGACAGGAGATCAGGAGATACGCAGTATTTT.

The CDR3 bases are TGTGCCAGCCGGTCACAGGGATCCCATTATGGCTACACCTTC. This sequence encodes CASRSQGSHYGYTF. The chain uses TRBV2 and TRBJ1-2; weak D call: TRBD1 (6 bases). The CDR3 runs 14 residues. Germline loops: CDR1 SNHLY, CDR2 FYNNEI. V lost 8 bases and J lost 5, with 18 bases in between.

V gene TRBV7-9 combines with J gene TRBJ1-4; D possibly corresponds to TRBD1 (5 bases). V was pared by 5 bases and J by 11 bases, with 24 bases between. This CDR3 has 16 amino acids. CDR1 SEHNR and CDR2 FQNEAQ come from the germline V gene (reference sequence). CDR3 in DNA: TGTGCCAGCAGCCTAAGACCTGGGGGGACTCCTCAGAAACTGTTTTTT. This sequence encodes CASSLRPGGTPQKLFF. Looking up the rest from reference TRBV7-9 and TRBJ1-4 gives the full variable domain: DTGVSQNPRHKITKRGQNVTFRCDPISEHNRLYWYRQTLGQGPEFLTYFQNEAQLEKSRLLSDRFSAERPKGSFSTLEIQRTEQGDSAMYLCASSLRPGGTPQKLFFGSGTQLSVL.

This chain uses TRBV6-4 with TRBJ2-7; 11 positions match TRBD2. Germline V gives CDR1 MRHNA, CDR2 SNTAGT. The V segment lost 7 bases and the J segment 4 bases; nucleotides outside the gene matches: 6. CDR3 length: 14 amino acids. The CDR3 spells CASNTSGSGYEQYF. For the CDR3, the DNA is TGTGCCAGCAATACTAGCGGGAGTGGGTACGAGCAGTACTTC.

This clone appeared once. The gene calls are TRBV7-9 and TRBJ2-1, with TRBD2 as a possible D gene (5 bases). The CDR3 runs to 16 residues. Germline V lookup: CDR1 SEHNR, CDR2 FQNEAQ (reference sequence). V lost 7 bases and J 6 bases, leaving 22 bases between the germline ends. The CDR3 DNA is TGTGCCAGCACCACAAGCGAGGGTCCCTGGGGCAATGAGCAGTTCTTC. This encodes CASTTSEGPWGNEQFF.

The chain couples TRBV25-1 to TRBJ2-5; no definite D call. V was trimmed by 1 base and J by 1 base, leaving 4 bases between them. The CDR3 has 13 residues. Looked up from germline, CDR1 is MGHDK and CDR2 is SYGVNS. CDR3: CASSEFGQETQYF. The CDR3 DNA follows: TGTGCCAGCAGTGAATTTGGCCAAGAGACCCAGTACTTC.

V gene TRBV7-9 combines with J gene TRBJ1-2; D is possibly TRBD1 (5 bases). From germline, CDR1 is SEHNR and CDR2 FQNEAQ (reference sequence). V was trimmed by 5 bases and J by 6 bases, leaving 22 bases between them. This CDR3 is built from 16 residues. The CDR3 DNA reads TGTGCCAGCAGCCCGGAAGGCCTCGGGACCTTTCATGGCTACACCTTC. The encoded protein is CASSPEGLGTFHGYTF.